This T cell receptor beta chain was documented in a study of blood T cell repertoires in COVID-19. The overall study: The samples span acute and convalescent COVID-19 from the United States, Italy and Spain. The cDNA or gDNA used as material had been derived from T cells, B-cell-depleted T cells, or PBMCs.

Per the original methods: Amplifying reference gene primers gave estimates of nucleated cell counts. Here immunoSEQ multiplex PCR was the method, and the copy in TCRdb shows in-frame clones only, minus some. That table is the source of V, J and clone size, and D and trimming were worked out from the DNA. Counted here are 280,000 or so clones, more than 70% occurring once; the ten biggest clones make up under 8%. This CDR3 comprises 13 residues. Per germline, CDR1 MGHRA and CDR2 YSYEKL. V lost 3 bases, J lost 7 bases, and 3 bases stayed unmatched. The material sequenced was peripheral blood. The sequence was collected from a woman aged 25 to 39 who had recovered from COVID-19. V is TRBV4-1 and J is TRBJ2-1, with 7 bases identical to TRBD2. CDR3 amino acids: CASSHREGNEQFF. CDR3 sequence (DNA): TGCGCCAGCAGCCATAGGGAGGGTAATGAGCAGTTCTTC.